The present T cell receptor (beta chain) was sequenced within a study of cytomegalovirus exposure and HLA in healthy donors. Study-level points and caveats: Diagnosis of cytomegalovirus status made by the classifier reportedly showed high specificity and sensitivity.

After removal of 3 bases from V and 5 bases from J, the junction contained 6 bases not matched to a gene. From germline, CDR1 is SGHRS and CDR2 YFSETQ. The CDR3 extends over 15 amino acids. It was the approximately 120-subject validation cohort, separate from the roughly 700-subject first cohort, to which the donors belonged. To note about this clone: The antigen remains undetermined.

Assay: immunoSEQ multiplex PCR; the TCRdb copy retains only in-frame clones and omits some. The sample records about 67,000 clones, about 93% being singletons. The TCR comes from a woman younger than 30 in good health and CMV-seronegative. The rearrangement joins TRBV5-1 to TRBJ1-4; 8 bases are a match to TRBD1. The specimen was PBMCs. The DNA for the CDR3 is TGCGCCAGCAGCTCGGGCGGGACAGGCAATGAAAAACTGTTTTTT. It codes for CASSSGGTGNEKLFF.